A selection of T cell receptor beta chains follows, all from one sample in a study of cytomegalovirus exposure and HLA in healthy donors. TCRdb's copy holds only in-frame clones and misses some; the assay was immunoSEQ multiplex PCR. Here the sample table reports around 110,000 clones. The specimen was PBMCs. The receptor set was obtained from a man in his forties in good health and CMV-seropositive. CDR3s include the opening cysteine and the closing phenylalanine or tryptophan. D genes are given only for firm matches.

j_call d_call v_call cdr3_aa cdr3_nt
TRBJ2-3 TRBD2 TRBV5-4 CASSLKLAGSDTQYF TGTGCCAGCAGCTTAAAACTAGCGGGATCTGATACGCAGTATTTT
TRBJ1-4 TRBD1 TRBV5-1 CASSSTGATNEKLFF TGCGCCAGCAGCAGCACAGGGGCTACAAATGAAAAACTGTTTTTT
TRBJ2-1 TRBD2 TRBV10-3 CAISLVAGADNEQFF TGTGCCATCAGTTTAGTAGCGGGAGCTGATAATGAGCAGTTCTTC
TRBJ2-3 NA TRBV4-1 CASSQDPAGIDTQYF TGCGCCAGCAGCCAAGATCCGGCGGGAATTGATACGCAGTATTTT
TRBJ2-3 TRBD2 TRBV5-1 CASSLTSGYTDTQYF TGCGCCAGCAGCTTGACTAGCGGCTACACAGATACGCAGTATTTT
TRBJ2-3 NA TRBV28 CASGGYSTDTQYF TGTGCCAGTGGGGGGTATAGCACAGATACGCAGTATTTT
TRBJ2-5 NA TRBV7-9 CASQPGLGRETQYF TGTGCCAGCCAACCGGGGTTAGGGCGAGAGACCCAGTACTTC
TRBJ2-1 TRBD2 TRBV27 CASSSSGASSYNEQFF TGTGCCAGCAGTTCTAGCGGGGCGAGCTCCTACAATGAGCAGTTCTTC
TRBJ2-2 NA TRBV19 CASSMYRGELFF TGTGCCAGTAGTATGTACAGGGGGGAGCTGTTTTTT
TRBJ2-7 NA TRBV2 CASTEGRIPYEQYF TGTGCCAGCACGGAGGGGAGGATCCCCTACGAGCAGTACTTC
TRBJ1-3 TRBD1 TRBV7-2 CASSQPPGGNSGNTIYF TGTGCCAGCAGCCAACCCCCAGGGGGCAACTCTGGAAACACCATATATTTT
TRBJ2-7 NA TRBV14 CASSQDRGSEQYF TGTGCCAGCAGCCAAGATAGGGGGTCCGAGCAGTACTTC
TRBJ2-5 NA TRBV5-6 CASSLGDYQETQYF TGTGCCAGCAGCTTGGGGGACTACCAAGAGACCCAGTACTTC
TRBJ1-4 NA TRBV20-1 CSATDREKLFF TGCAGTGCTACAGACAGGGAAAAACTGTTTTTT
TRBJ1-1 NA TRBV6-1 CASTVTVGTEAFF TGTGCCAGCACGGTGACAGTTGGCACTGAAGCTTTCTTT
TRBJ2-1 TRBD2 TRBV10-3 CAISEVLAGVNREQFF TGTGCCATCAGTGAGGTATTAGCGGGAGTAAATCGGGAGCAGTTCTTC
TRBJ1-1 TRBD1 TRBV14 CASSLILQGLNTEAFF TGTGCCAGCAGCCTAATACTACAGGGGTTGAACACTGAAGCTTTCTTT
TRBJ2-1 TRBD2 TRBV5-4 CASSYSGTAGNEQFF TGTGCCAGCAGTTATAGCGGGACCGCTGGCAATGAGCAGTTCTTC
TRBJ2-3 NA TRBV7-2 CASSLSPNLIPAQYF TGTGCCAGCAGCTTATCCCCGAACTTGATCCCCGCGCAGTATTTT
TRBJ2-1 TRBD1 TRBV9 CASSVSGTGVNNEQFF TGTGCCAGCAGCGTTTCCGGGACAGGGGTTAACAATGAGCAGTTCTTC
TRBJ2-7 TRBD2 TRBV14 CASSFGGGNDEQYF TGTGCCAGCAGCTTTGGGGGAGGGAACGACGAGCAGTACTTC
TRBJ1-4 TRBD1 TRBV19 CASSDRGSEKLFF TGTGCCAGTAGTGACAGGGGGAGTGAAAAACTGTTTTTT
TRBJ1-2 NA TRBV30 CAWREFTPGGYGYTF TGTGCCTGGAGGGAATTTACACCGGGGGGCTATGGCTACACCTTC
TRBJ2-1 TRBD1 TRBV7-7 CASSLGRTGGEVEQFF TGTGCTAGCAGCTTAGGTAGGACAGGGGGAGAGGTTGAGCAGTTCTTC
TRBJ2-7 TRBD2 TRBV4-1 CASSQEIAGVGEQYF TGCGCCAGCAGCCAAGAAATAGCGGGAGTTGGGGAGCAGTACTTC